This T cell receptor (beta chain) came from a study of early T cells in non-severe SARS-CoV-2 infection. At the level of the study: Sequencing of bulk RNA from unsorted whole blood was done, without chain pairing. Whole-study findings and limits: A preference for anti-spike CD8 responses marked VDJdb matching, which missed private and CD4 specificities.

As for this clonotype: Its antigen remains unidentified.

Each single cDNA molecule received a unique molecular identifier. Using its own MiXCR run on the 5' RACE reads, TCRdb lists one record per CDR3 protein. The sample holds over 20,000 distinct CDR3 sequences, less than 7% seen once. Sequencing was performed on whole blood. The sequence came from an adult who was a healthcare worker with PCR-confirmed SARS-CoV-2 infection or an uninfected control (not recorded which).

The CDR3 nucleotides read TGTGCCAGCAGTTTATACAGGGATGGAGATACGCAGTATTTT. Amino acid sequence: CASSLYRDGDTQYF. This chain uses TRBV27 with TRBJ2-3, with D perhaps TRBD1 (6 bases). The CDR3 sequence is 14 residues long. The V end was cut by 1 base, the J end by 5 bases, with 10 bases between. From germline, CDR1 is MNHEY and CDR2 SMNVEV (reference sequence).